This T cell receptor beta chain was recovered during a study of cytomegalovirus exposure and HLA in healthy donors. Regarding the study as a whole: Reports indicated that the classifier achieved high specificity and sensitivity in diagnosing cytomegalovirus status. The investigators catalogued 150 to 200 TCR beta chains as cytomegalovirus-associated. Sequencing likely generated an artifact that appeared as a cluster of highly shared sequence variants.

The PCR had 60 Vbeta and 13 Jbeta primers. Method: immunoSEQ multiplex PCR; TCRdb's copy keeps in-frame clones and lacks some. This listing includes tens of thousands of clones. In regard to this clone: Its antigen is currently unknown.

Germline V lookup: CDR1 MDHEN, CDR2 SYDVKM. Trimming removed 10 bases from V and 5 bases from J, with 27 bases in between. The CDR3 has 16 amino acids. This receptor was obtained from a woman in her forties in good health and CMV-seropositive. V gene TRBV28 combines with J gene TRBJ2-7; perhaps TRBD1 as D (5 bases). The sequenced sample consisted of PBMCs. The CDR3 sequence: CATLSKGQVLRNEQYF. The CDR3 DNA is TGTGCCACCCTGTCCAAGGGGCAGGTACTAAGGAACGAGCAGTACTTC. The whole variable domain, remainder taken from reference TRBV28 and TRBJ2-7, is DVKVTQSSRYLVKRTGEKVFLECVQDMDHENMFWYRQDPGLGLRLIYFSYDVKMKEKGDIPEGYSVSREKKERFSLILESASTNQTSMYLCATLSKGQVLRNEQYFGPGTRLTVT.